This entry is about one T cell receptor (beta chain). Antigen specificity is unknown. Clones were read by immunoSEQ multiplex PCR, and TCRdb kept only the in-frame ones, dropping some. The sample lists roughly 40,000 clones, around 92% occurring once. A few pairs of donors had their unstimulated naive, memory, effector memory and TEMRA subsets sequenced. The data belong to a study of siplizumab effects on memory and regulatory T cells. General study points: Controls had 26.9% Treg-derived mappable alloreactive CD4+ clones on average, versus approximately 70% with siplizumab. Naive T cells were seemingly more diverse than memory cells, and major contributions to the alloresponse seemed to be made by them.

This CDR3 region has 14 residues. Trimming pared 6 bases from V and 5 bases from J, leaving 17 bases between. CDR1 and CDR2 (germline): SEHNR, FQNEAQ (reference sequence). The chain uses TRBV7-9 and TRBJ2-7, with D perhaps matching TRBD2 (5 bases). This receptor was identified in a human donor in good health. Sequencing was carried out using naive CD4+ T cells sorted from blood. CDR3 sequence reads: CASSRGNVFDEQYF. In nucleotides, the CDR3 is TGTGCCAGCAGTAGAGGGAATGTCTTCGACGAGCAGTACTTC.